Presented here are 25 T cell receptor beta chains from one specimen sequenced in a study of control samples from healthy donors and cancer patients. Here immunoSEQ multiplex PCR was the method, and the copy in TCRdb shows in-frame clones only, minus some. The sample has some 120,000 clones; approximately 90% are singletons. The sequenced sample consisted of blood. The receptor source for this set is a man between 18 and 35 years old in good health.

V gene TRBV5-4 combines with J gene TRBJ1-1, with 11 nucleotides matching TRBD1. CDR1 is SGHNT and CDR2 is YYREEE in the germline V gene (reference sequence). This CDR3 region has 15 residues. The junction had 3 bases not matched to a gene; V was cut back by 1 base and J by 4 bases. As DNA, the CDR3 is TGTGCCAGCAGCTTGCCCGGGACAGGGGGCACTGAAGCTTTCTTT. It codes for CASSLPGTGGTEAFF.

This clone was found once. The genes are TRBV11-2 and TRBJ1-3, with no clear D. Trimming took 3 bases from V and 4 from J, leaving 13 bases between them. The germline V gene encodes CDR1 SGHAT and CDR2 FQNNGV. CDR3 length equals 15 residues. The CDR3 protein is CASSFQGLAGNTIYF. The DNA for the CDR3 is TGTGCCAGCAGCTTCCAAGGGTTGGCGGGAAACACCATATATTTT. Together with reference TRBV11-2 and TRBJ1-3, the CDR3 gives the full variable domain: EAGVAQSPRYKIIEKRQSVAFWCNPISGHATLYWYQQILGQGPKLLIQFQNNGVVDDSQLPKDRFSAERLKGVDSTLKIQPAKLEDSAVYLCASSFQGLAGNTIYFGEGSWLTVV.

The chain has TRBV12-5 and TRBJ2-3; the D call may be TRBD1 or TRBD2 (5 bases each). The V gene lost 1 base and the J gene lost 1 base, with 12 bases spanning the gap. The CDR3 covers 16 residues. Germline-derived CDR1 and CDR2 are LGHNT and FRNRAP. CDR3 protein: CASGLGDGAGTDTQYF. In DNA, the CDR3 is TGTGCTAGTGGTTTGGGTGACGGGGCGGGCACAGATACGCAGTATTTT.

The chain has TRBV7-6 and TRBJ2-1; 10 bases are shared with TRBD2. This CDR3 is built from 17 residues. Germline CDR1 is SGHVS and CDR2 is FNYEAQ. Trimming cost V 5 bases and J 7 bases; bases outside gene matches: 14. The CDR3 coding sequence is TGTGCCAGCAGCCCCCGAGGGAAAGCGGGGGGGTTTAATGAGCAGTTCTTC. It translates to CASSPRGKAGGFNEQFF.

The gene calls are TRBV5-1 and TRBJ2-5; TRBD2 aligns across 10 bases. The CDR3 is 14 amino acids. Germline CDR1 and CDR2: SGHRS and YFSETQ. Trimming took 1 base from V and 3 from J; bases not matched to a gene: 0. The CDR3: CASSLTSGEETQYF. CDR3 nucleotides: TGCGCCAGCAGCTTGACTAGCGGGGAAGAGACCCAGTACTTC.

CDR3 in amino acids: CAWSAWDITTNEKLFF. DNA of the CDR3: TGTGCCTGGAGTGCCTGGGACATTACAACTAATGAAAAACTGTTTTTT. The chain employs TRBV30 and TRBJ1-4; possibly TRBD1 for D (6 bases). Trimming removed 1 base from V and 0 bases from J, with 12 bases in between. The CDR3 covers 16 residues. The germline gives CDR1 GTSNPN, CDR2 SVGIG (reference sequence). Full variable domain (missing parts from reference TRBV30 and TRBJ1-4): SQTIHQWPATLVQPVGSPLSLECTVEGTSNPNLYWYRQAAGRGLQLLFYSVGIGQISSEVPQNLSASRPQDRQFILSSKKLLLSDSGFYLCAWSAWDITTNEKLFFGSGTQLSVL.

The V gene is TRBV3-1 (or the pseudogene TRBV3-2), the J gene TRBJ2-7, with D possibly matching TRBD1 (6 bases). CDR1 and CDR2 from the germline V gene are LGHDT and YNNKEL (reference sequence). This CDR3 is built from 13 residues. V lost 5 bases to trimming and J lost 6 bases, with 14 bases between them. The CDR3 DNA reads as TGTGCCAGCAGCTCCTTAACAGGGCCCGAGCAGTACTTC. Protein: CASSSLTGPEQYF.

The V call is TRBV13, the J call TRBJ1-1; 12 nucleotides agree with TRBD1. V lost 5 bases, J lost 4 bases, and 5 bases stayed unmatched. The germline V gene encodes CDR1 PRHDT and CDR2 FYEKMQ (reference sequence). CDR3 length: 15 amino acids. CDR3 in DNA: TGTGCCAGCAGCCTGGGACAGGGGGCGGCCACTGAAGCTTTCTTT. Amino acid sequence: CASSLGQGAATEAFF.

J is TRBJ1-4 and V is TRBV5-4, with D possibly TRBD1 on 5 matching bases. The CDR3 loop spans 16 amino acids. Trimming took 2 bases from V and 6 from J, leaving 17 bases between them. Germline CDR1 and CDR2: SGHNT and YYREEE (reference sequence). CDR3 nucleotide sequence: TGTGCCAGCAGCTTTCCGGGACCGCAAAGGGATGAAAAACTGTTTTTT. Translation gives CASSFPGPQRDEKLFF. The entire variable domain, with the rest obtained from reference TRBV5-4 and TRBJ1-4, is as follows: ETGVTQSPTHLIKTRGQQVTLRCSSQSGHNTVSWYQQALGQGPQFIFQYYREEENGRGNFPPRFSGLQFPNYSSELNVNALELDDSALYLCASSFPGPQRDEKLFFGSGTQLSVL.

The DNA of the CDR3 is TGCGCCAGCAGCTTGGCCTTGACCGCTAGCTCCTACGAGCAGTACTTC. Translation gives CASSLALTASSYEQYF. The chain carries TRBV5-1 and TRBJ2-7; unclear D gene. V was trimmed by 0 bases and J by 0 bases, leaving 13 bases between them. CDR3 length: 16 amino acids. Germline lookup yields CDR1 SGHRS and CDR2 YFSETQ.

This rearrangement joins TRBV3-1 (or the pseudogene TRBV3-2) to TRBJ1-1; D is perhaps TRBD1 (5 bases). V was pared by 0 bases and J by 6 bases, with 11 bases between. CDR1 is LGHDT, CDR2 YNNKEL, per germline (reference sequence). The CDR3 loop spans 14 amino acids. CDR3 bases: TGTGCCAGCAGCCAAGAACTGGGGCGGCCTGAAGCTTTCTTT. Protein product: CASSQELGRPEAFF.

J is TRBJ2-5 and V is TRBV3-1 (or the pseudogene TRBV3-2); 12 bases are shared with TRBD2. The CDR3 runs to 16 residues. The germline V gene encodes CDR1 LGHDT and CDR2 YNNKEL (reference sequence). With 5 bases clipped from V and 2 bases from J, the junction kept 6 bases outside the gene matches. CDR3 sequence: CASSGSTSGGQETQYF. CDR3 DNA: TGTGCCAGCAGCGGATCGACTAGCGGGGGTCAAGAGACCCAGTACTTC.

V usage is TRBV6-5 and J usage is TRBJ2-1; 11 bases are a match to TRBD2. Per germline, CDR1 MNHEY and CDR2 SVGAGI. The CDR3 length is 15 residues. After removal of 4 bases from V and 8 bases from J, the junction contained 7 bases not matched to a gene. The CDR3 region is CASSLTTSGGYEQFF. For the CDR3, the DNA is TGTGCCAGCAGTTTAACAACTAGCGGGGGTTATGAGCAGTTCTTC.

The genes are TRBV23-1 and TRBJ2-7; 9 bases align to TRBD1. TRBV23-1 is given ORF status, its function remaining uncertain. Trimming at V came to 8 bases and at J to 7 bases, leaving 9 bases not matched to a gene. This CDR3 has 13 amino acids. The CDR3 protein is CASRLRGQGEQYF. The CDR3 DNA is TGCGCCAGCCGCCTCCGGGGACAGGGAGAGCAGTACTTC.

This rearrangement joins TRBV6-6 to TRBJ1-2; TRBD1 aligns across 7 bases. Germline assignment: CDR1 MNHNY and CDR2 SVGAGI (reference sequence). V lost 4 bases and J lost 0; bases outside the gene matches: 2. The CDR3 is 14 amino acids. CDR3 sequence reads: CASSFQGANYGYTF. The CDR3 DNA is TGTGCCAGCAGTTTTCAGGGGGCTAACTATGGCTACACCTTC.

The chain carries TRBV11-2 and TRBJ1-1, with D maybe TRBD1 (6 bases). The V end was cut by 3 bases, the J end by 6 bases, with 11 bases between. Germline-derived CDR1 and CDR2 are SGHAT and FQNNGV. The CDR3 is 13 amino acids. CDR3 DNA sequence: TGTGCCAGCAGCTTTTACAGGGCCGCTGAAGCTTTCTTT. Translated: CASSFYRAAEAFF. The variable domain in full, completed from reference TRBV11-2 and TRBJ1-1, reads EAGVAQSPRYKIIEKRQSVAFWCNPISGHATLYWYQQILGQGPKLLIQFQNNGVVDDSQLPKDRFSAERLKGVDSTLKIQPAKLEDSAVYLCASSFYRAAEAFFGQGTRLTVV.

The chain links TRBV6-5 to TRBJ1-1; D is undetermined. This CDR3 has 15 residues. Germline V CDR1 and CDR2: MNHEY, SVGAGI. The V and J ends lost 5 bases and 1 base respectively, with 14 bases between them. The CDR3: CASSTRSSWNTEAFF. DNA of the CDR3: TGTGCCAGCAGTACCCGGAGCAGCTGGAACACTGAAGCTTTCTTT.

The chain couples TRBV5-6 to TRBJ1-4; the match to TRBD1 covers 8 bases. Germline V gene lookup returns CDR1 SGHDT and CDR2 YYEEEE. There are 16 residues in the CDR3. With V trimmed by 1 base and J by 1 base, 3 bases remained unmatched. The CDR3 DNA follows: TGTGCCAGCAGCTTGCAGGGGGCGCGAACTAATGAAAAACTGTTTTTT. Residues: CASSLQGARTNEKLFF.

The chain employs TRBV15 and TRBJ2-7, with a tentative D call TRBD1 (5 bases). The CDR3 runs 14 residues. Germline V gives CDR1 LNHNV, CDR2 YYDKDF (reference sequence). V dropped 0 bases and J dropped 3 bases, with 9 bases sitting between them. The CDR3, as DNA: TGTGCCACCAGCAGAGAAGACAGCGTCTACGAGCAGTACTTC. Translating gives CATSREDSVYEQYF.

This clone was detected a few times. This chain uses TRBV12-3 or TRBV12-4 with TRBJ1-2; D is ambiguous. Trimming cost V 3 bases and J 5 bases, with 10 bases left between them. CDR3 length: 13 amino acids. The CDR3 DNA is TGTGCCAGCAGTTTCGCCAGTGGGTATGGCTACACCTTC. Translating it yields CASSFASGYGYTF.

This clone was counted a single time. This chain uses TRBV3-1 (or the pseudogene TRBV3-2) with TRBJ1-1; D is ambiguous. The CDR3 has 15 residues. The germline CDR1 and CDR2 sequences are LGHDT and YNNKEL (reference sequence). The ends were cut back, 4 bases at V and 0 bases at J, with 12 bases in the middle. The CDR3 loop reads CASSRFLEMNTEAFF. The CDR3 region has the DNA TGTGCCAGCAGCCGTTTCCTAGAGATGAACACTGAAGCTTTCTTT.

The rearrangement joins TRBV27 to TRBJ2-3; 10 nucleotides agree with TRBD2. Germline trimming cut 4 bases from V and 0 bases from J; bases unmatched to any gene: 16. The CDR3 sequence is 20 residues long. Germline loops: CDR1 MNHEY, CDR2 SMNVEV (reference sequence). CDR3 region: CASSSLRASGGPTSTDTQYF. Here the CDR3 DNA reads TGTGCCAGCAGTTCCTTGAGAGCTAGCGGGGGCCCTACTAGCACAGATACGCAGTATTTT.

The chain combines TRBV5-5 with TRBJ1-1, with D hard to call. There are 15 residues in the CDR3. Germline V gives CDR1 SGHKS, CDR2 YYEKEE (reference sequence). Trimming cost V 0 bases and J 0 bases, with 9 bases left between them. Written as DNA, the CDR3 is TGTGCCAGCAGCTTGGAAATAGGGCTGAACACTGAAGCTTTCTTT. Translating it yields CASSLEIGLNTEAFF.

CDR3 DNA: TGTGCCAGTAGACGGACAGGCGCTAGCAATCAGCCCCAGCATTTT. Translating it yields CASRRTGASNQPQHF. The rearrangement uses TRBV19 and TRBJ1-5; 7 nucleotides agree with TRBD1. Looked up from germline, CDR1 is LNHDA and CDR2 is SQIVND (reference sequence). The CDR3 loop spans 15 amino acids. The V gene end was trimmed by 6 bases and the J gene end by 0 bases; junction bases not matched to a gene: 5. Drawing the rest from reference TRBV19 and TRBJ1-5, the complete variable domain is DGGITQSPKYLFRKEGQNVTLSCEQNLNHDAMYWYRQDPGQGLRLIYYSQIVNDFQKGDIAEGYSVSREKKESFPLTVTSAQKNPTAFYLCASRRTGASNQPQHFGDGTRLSIL.

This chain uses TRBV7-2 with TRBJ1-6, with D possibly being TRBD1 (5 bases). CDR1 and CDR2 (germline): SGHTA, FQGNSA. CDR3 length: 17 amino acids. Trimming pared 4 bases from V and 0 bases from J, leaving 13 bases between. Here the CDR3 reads CASSSPRGSSYNSPLHF. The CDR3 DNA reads TGTGCCAGCAGCTCCCCCCGGGGCAGCTCCTATAATTCACCCCTCCACTTT.